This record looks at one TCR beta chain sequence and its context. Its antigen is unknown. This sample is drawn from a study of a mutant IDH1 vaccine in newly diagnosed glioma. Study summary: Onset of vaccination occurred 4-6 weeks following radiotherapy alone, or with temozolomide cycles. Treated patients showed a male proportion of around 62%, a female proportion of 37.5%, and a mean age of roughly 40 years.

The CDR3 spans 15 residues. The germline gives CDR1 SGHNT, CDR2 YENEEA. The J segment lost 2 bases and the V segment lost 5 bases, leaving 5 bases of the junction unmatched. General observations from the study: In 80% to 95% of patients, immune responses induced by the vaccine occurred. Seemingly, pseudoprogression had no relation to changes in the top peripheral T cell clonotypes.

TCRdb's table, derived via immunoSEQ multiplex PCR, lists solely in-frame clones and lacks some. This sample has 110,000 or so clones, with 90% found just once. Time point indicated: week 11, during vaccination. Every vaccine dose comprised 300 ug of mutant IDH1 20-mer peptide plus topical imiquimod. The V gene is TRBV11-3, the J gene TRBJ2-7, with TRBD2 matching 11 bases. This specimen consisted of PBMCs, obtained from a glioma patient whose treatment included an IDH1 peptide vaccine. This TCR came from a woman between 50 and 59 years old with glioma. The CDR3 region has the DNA TGTGCCAGCAGCAAGGGACTAGCGGTGCCCTACGAGCAGTACTTC. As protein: CASSKGLAVPYEQYF. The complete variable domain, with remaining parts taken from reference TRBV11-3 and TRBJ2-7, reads EAGVVQSPRYKIIEKKQPVAFWCNPISGHNTLYWYLQNLGQGPELLIRYENEEAVDDSQLPKDRFSAERLKGVDSTLKIQPAELGDSAVYLCASSKGLAVPYEQYFGPGTRLTVT.